This record concerns one T cell receptor (beta chain) sequence. Its antigen remains unidentified. This CDR3 contains 16 residues. CDR1 is LGHNA and CDR2 is YNFKEQ in the germline V gene. The trim removed 4 bases at V and 4 bases at J, leaving 5 bases unmatched. This sample is part of a study of cytomegalovirus exposure and HLA in healthy donors. Whole-study context: The use of the same platform for the 120 or so validation repertoires and the 650 to 850 first-cohort repertoires was reported by a later analysis. Study results and limitations: Reportedly, diagnosis of cytomegalovirus status by the classifier showed high specificity and sensitivity. Rarity characterized most TCR sequences, yet some public TCRs appeared in many donors.

Sequencing was performed with immunoSEQ multiplex PCR; in TCRdb, only in-frame clones are kept and a portion is missing. The data contain about 310,000 clones, roughly 88% of them seen just once; the ten biggest clones take up approximately 0.96%. This TCR came from a man aged 25-45 years in good health and CMV-seronegative. The J gene is TRBJ2-4, the V gene TRBV4-2, with 12 bases matching TRBD2. Sequencing was performed on PBMCs. The CDR3 region has the DNA TGTGCCAGCAGCCTTAGGACTAGCGGGGATAAAAACATTCAGTACTTC. This gives the protein CASSLRTSGDKNIQYF.